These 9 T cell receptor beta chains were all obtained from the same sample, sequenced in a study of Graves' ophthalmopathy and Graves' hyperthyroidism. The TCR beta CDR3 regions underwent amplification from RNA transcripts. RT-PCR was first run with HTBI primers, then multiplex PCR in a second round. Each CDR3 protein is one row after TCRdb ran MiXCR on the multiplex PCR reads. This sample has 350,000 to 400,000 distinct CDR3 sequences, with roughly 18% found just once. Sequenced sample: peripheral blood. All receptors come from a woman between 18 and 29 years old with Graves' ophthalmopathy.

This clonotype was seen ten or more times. The CDR3 sequence is CASSPSFGGATEAFF. CDR3 DNA sequence: TGTGCCAGTAGTCCAAGTTTTGGGGGTGCCACTGAAGCTTTCTTT. J is TRBJ1-1 and V is TRBV19; possible D gene TRBD1, 5 bases. Trimming stripped 5 bases from V and 4 bases from J, with 17 bases between. CDR1 and CDR2 from the germline V gene are LNHDA and SQIVND (reference sequence). CDR3 length equals 15 residues.

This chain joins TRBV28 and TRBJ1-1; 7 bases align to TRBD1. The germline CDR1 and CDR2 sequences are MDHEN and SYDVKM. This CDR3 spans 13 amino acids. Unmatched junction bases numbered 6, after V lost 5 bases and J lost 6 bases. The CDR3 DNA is TGTGCCAGCAGTGACAGGGATCGGGCTGAAGCTTTCTTT. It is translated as CASSDRDRAEAFF. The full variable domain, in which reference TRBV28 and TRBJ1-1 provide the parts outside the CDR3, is DVKVTQSSRYLVKRTGEKVFLECVQDMDHENMFWYRQDPGLGLRLIYFSYDVKMKEKGDIPEGYSVSREKKERFSLILESASTNQTSMYLCASSDRDRAEAFFGQGTRLTVV.

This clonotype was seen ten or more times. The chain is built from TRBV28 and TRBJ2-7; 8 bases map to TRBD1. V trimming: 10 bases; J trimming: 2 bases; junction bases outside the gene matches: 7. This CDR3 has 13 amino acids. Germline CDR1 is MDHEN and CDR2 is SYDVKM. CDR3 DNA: TGTGCCATCTCCGGGACAGGCGCCTACGAGCAGTACTTC. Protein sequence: CAISGTGAYEQYF.

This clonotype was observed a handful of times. The CDR3 region has the DNA TGTGCCAGCAGTGAACGTCGGCGGGAATACTCTGGGGCCAACGTCCTGACTTTC. This sequence encodes CASSERRREYSGANVLTF. The gene calls are TRBV6-1 and TRBJ2-6, with D perhaps TRBD2 (6 bases). This CDR3 comprises 18 residues. V lost 2 bases and J 0 bases, leaving 14 bases between the germline ends. Per the germline V gene, CDR1 is MNHNS and CDR2 is SASEGT.

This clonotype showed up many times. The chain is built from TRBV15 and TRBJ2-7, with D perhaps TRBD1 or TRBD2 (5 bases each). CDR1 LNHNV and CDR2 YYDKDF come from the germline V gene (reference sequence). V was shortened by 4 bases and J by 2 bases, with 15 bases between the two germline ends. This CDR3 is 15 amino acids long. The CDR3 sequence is CATSNLEGRTYEQYF. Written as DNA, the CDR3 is TGTGCCACCAGCAACCTAGAGGGGAGAACCTACGAGCAGTACTTC.

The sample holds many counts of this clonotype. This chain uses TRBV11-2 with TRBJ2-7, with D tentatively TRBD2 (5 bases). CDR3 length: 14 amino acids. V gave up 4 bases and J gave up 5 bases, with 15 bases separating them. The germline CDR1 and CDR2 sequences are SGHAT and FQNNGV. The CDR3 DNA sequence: TGTGCCAGCAGCTCGACCGGGGTCCACCACGAGCAGTACTTC. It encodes CASSSTGVHHEQYF. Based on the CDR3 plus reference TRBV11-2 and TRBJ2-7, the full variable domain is EAGVAQSPRYKIIEKRQSVAFWCNPISGHATLYWYQQILGQGPKLLIQFQNNGVVDDSQLPKDRFSAERLKGVDSTLKIQPAKLEDSAVYLCASSSTGVHHEQYFGPGTRLTVT.

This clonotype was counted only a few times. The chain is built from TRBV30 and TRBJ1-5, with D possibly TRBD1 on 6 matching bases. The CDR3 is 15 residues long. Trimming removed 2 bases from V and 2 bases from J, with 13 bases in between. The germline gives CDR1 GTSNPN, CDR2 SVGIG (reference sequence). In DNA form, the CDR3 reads TGTGCCTGGAGTCCCGGGGGGGGCCGCAATCAGCCCCAGCATTTT. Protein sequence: CAWSPGGGRNQPQHF.

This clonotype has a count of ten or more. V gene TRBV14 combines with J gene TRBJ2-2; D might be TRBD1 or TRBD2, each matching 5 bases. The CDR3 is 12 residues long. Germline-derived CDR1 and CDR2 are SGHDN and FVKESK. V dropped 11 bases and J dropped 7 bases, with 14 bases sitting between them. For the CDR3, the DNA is TGTGCCGGCCGAAGTGGGGGCGGGGAGCTGTTTTTT. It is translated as CAGRSGGGELFF.

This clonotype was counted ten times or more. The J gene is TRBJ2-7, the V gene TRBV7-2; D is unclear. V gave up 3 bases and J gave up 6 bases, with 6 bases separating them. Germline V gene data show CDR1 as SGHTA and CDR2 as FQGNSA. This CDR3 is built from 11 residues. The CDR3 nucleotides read TGTGCCAGCAGCTTCTTTATCGAGCAGTACTTC. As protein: CASSFFIEQYF.